Listed below are T cell receptor beta chains from one sample, sequenced in a study of T-cell reconstitution after alpha-beta-depleted transplantation in children. MiXCR was run by TCRdb on the PCR reads, yielding one entry per CDR3 protein. Among 250,000 to 400,000 distinct CDR3 sequences listed, approximately 23% were seen once. Specimen: PBMCs, mostly from graft donor cells, collected 180 days after TCRalphabeta/CD19-depleted stem cell transplant. Source of these receptors: a male patient under 18 who had a stem cell transplant for acute lymphoblastic leukemia, so the T cells may come from the graft donor. CDR3s include the opening cysteine and the closing phenylalanine or tryptophan. Fields, in order: J gene, D gene, V gene, clone size, CDR3 DNA, CDR3 protein. A D gene is named only where the DNA matches it firmly. Part of the rows lack a size; the others show once, few, many or a class for expanded clones.

TRBJ2-5	TRBD2	TRBV6-1	NA	TGTGCCAGCAAGGATGGCGGGAGCGGGACCCAGTACTTC	CASKDGGSGTQYF
TRBJ2-1	TRBD2	TRBV11-1	few	TGTGCCAGCAGCTTATGGGTCTACCTACTAGCGGGAAGCTACAATGAGCAGTTCTTC	CASSLWVYLLAGSYNEQFF
TRBJ2-1	TRBD2	TRBV20-1	once	TGCAGTGCTAGAGATCGGGGGACTAGCATCAATGAGCAGTTCTTC	CSARDRGTSINEQFF
TRBJ2-2	TRBD1	TRBV13	NA	TGTGCCAGCAGCCCCAGGGGGCGCAGGGACGGGGAGCTGTTTTTT	CASSPRGRRDGELFF
TRBJ2-2	NA	TRBV5-6	many	TGTGCCAGCAGGCTGATCAGTAACACCGGGGAGCTGTTTTTT	CASRLISNTGELFF
TRBJ1-5	NA	TRBV11-2	few	TGTGCCAGCAGAGTCGGGCCTTATAGCAATCAGCCCCAGCATTTT	CASRVGPYSNQPQHF
TRBJ1-4	NA	TRBV7-2	NA	TGTGCCAGCAGCTCCGAGGGGGGGCTGTTTAATGAAAAACTGTTTTTT	CASSSEGGLFNEKLFF
TRBJ1-1	TRBD1	TRBV6-1	few	TGTGCCAGCAGTGACGCGACAGGGACGGACACTGAAGCTTTCTTT	CASSDATGTDTEAFF
TRBJ2-5	NA	TRBV20-1	NA	TGCAGTGCTCCCGATGGGGGACAAATCGATGGGACCCAGTACTTC	CSAPDGGQIDGTQYF
TRBJ2-7	NA	TRBV6-5	NA	TGTGCCAGCAGTTACTCGGATTCTTGGGGGAACGAGCAGTACTTC	CASSYSDSWGNEQYF
TRBJ1-2	NA	TRBV7-3	NA	TGTGCCAGCAGCGGTCTTGTGGGGGTTTATGGCTACACCTTC	CASSGLVGVYGYTF
TRBJ1-1	NA	TRBV20-1	NA	TGCAGTGCCGCGGGACAAAACACTGAAGCTTTCTTT	CSAAGQNTEAFF
TRBJ2-5	TRBD1	TRBV24-1	NA	TGTGCCACCAGTGATGGTACAGGGGTAGGGAAGACCCAGTACTTC	CATSDGTGVGKTQYF
TRBJ2-7	NA	TRBV5-1	few	TGCGCCAGCAGCTTGGGTGATTTCGAGCAGTACTTC	CASSLGDFEQYF
TRBJ2-3	NA	TRBV7-6	NA	TGTGCCAGCAGCTTAAACAGCGGGCCACGCACAGATACGCAGTATTTT	CASSLNSGPRTDTQYF
TRBJ2-7	TRBD1	TRBV3-1	once	TGTGCCAGCAGCCAAGATAGGACAGGGGGTACGAAGCAGTACTTC	CASSQDRTGGTKQYF